This is a list of T cell receptor beta chains from one sample in a study of cytomegalovirus exposure and HLA in healthy donors. Generated by immunoSEQ multiplex PCR, the TCRdb table keeps only in-frame clones and is missing some. The sample lists about 170,000 clones; 73% were seen once. Sequencing used PBMCs. The source of these receptors is a woman aged 18-35 years in good health and CMV-seropositive. The CDR3 runs from the conserved cysteine through the conserved F or W. The D gene is left open where the match is weak. Some rows mark clone size as missing; the rest say once, few, many or name a class of expanded clone.

v_call: TRBV7-9; d_call: -; j_call: TRBJ1-6; clone_size: -; cdr3_aa: CASSWENSPLHF; cdr3_nt: TGTGCCAGCAGCTGGGAGAATTCACCCCTCCACTTT
v_call: TRBV6-1; d_call: -; j_call: TRBJ1-1; clone_size: -; cdr3_aa: CASSRDTEAFF; cdr3_nt: TGTGCCAGCAGCCGGGACACTGAAGCTTTCTTT
v_call: TRBV29-1; d_call: -; j_call: TRBJ1-1; clone_size: once; cdr3_aa: CSALGQGASREAFF; cdr3_nt: TGCAGCGCCTTAGGACAAGGAGCCTCCCGTGAAGCTTTCTTT
v_call: TRBV30; d_call: TRBD1; j_call: TRBJ1-2; clone_size: few; cdr3_aa: CAWREQGAGYTF; cdr3_nt: TGTGCCTGGAGAGAACAGGGGGCTGGCTACACCTTC
v_call: TRBV15; d_call: -; j_call: TRBJ2-5; clone_size: -; cdr3_aa: CATSRVNSGQETQYF; cdr3_nt: TGTGCCACCAGCAGAGTTAACAGTGGACAAGAGACCCAGTACTTC
v_call: TRBV6-5; d_call: -; j_call: TRBJ2-2; clone_size: -; cdr3_aa: CASKKNGNTGELFF; cdr3_nt: TGTGCCAGCAAAAAAAACGGGAACACCGGGGAGCTGTTTTTT
v_call: TRBV6-1; d_call: -; j_call: TRBJ1-2; clone_size: -; cdr3_aa: CASSEAGGTDGYTF; cdr3_nt: TGTGCCAGCAGTGAAGCGGGGGGGACCGACGGCTACACCTTC
v_call: TRBV7-2; d_call: TRBD1; j_call: TRBJ1-2; clone_size: -; cdr3_aa: CASSPQGQTTNYGYTF; cdr3_nt: TGTGCCAGCAGCCCCCAGGGACAGACGACTAACTATGGCTACACCTTC
v_call: TRBV9; d_call: -; j_call: TRBJ2-1; clone_size: -; cdr3_aa: CASSVSGVRHEQFF; cdr3_nt: TGTGCCAGCAGCGTGTCGGGGGTGAGGCATGAGCAGTTCTTC
v_call: TRBV7-8; d_call: TRBD2; j_call: TRBJ2-7; clone_size: once; cdr3_aa: CASSSNPGLSYEQYF; cdr3_nt: TGTGCCAGCAGCTCAAATCCGGGACTAAGCTACGAGCAGTACTTC
v_call: TRBV12-5; d_call: -; j_call: TRBJ1-1; clone_size: -; cdr3_aa: CASGLVRGSETEAFF; cdr3_nt: TGTGCTAGTGGTTTGGTACGAGGATCAGAGACTGAAGCTTTCTTT
v_call: TRBV27; d_call: TRBD2; j_call: TRBJ2-3; clone_size: -; cdr3_aa: CASSGTNRNTQYF; cdr3_nt: TGTGCCAGCAGCGGGACTAATAGGAATACGCAGTATTTT
v_call: TRBV5-6; d_call: TRBD2; j_call: TRBJ2-1; clone_size: few; cdr3_aa: CASSQSGGASEQFF; cdr3_nt: TGTGCCAGCAGCCAGAGCGGGGGGGCGAGTGAGCAGTTCTTC